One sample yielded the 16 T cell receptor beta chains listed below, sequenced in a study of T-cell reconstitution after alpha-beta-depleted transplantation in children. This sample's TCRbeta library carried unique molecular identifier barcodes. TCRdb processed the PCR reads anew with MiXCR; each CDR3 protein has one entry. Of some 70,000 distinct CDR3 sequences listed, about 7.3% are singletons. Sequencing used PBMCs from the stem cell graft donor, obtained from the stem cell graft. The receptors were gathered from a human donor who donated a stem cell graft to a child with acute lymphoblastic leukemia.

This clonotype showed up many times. This chain's CDR3 is CASGKYYNEQFF. Written as DNA, the CDR3 is TGTGCCAGCGGAAAATATTACAATGAGCAGTTCTTC. V is TRBV6-6 and J is TRBJ2-1; no clear D. The CDR3 covers 12 residues. The V gene lost 8 bases and the J gene lost 4 bases, with 9 bases spanning the gap. CDR1 and CDR2 from the germline V gene are MNHNY and SVGAGI (reference sequence).

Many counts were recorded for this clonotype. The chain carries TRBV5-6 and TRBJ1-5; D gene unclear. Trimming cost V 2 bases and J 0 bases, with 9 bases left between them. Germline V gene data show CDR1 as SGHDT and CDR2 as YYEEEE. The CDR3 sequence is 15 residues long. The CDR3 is CASSLRGYSNQPQHF. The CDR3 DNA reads TGTGCCAGCAGCTTACGAGGGTATAGCAATCAGCCCCAGCATTTT.

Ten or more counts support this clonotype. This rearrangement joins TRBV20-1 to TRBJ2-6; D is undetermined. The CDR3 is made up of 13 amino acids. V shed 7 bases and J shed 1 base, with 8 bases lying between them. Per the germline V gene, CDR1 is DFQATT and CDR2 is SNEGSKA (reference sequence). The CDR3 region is CSVKGSGANVLTF. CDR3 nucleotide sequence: TGCAGTGTTAAAGGGTCTGGGGCCAACGTCCTGACTTTC.

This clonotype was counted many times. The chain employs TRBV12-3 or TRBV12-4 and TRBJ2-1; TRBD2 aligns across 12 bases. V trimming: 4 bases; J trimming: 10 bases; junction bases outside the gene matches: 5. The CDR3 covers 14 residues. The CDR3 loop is CASSSSGGAWEQFF. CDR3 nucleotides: TGTGCCAGCAGTTCTAGCGGGGGGGCCTGGGAGCAGTTCTTC.

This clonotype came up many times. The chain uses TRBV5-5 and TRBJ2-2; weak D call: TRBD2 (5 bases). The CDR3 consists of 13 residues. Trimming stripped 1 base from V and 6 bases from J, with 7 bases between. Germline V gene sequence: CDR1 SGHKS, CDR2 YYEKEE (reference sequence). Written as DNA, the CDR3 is TGTGCCAGCAGCTTGTGGGAGTCCGGGGAGCTGTTTTTT. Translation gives CASSLWESGELFF.

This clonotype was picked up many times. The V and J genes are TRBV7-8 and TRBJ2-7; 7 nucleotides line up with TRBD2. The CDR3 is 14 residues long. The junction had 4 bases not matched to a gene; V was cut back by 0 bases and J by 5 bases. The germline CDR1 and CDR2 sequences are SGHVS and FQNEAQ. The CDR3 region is CASSLAGGPNEQYF. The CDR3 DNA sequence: TGTGCCAGCAGCTTAGCGGGAGGGCCTAACGAGCAGTACTTC.

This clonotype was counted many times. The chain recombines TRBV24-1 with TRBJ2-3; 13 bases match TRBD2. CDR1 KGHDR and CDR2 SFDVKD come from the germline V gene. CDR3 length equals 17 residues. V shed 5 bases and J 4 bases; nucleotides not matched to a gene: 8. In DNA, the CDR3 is TGTGCCACCAGTGCCCGGACTAGCGGGAGAGTCGCAGATACGCAGTATTTT. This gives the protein CATSARTSGRVADTQYF.

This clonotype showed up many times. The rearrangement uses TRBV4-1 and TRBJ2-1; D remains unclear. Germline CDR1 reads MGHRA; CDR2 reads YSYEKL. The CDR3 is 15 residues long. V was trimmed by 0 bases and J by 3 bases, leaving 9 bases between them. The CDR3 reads CASSQDRDSYNEQFF. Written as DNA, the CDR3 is TGCGCCAGCAGCCAAGATCGCGATAGCTACAATGAGCAGTTCTTC.

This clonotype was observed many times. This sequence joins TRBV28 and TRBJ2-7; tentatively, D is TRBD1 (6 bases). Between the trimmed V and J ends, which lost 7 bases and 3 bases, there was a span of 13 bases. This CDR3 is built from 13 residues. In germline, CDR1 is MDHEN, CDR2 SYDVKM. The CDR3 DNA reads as TGTGCCAGCAAGGGGGTAATGGACTACGAGCAGTACTTC. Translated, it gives CASKGVMDYEQYF.

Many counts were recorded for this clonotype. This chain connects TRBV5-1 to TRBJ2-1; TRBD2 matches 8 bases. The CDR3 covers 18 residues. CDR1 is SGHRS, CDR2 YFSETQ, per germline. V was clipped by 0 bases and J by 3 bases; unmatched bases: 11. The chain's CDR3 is CASSLDRNGGGNYNEQFF. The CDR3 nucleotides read TGCGCCAGCAGCTTGGATCGGAACGGGGGGGGAAACTACAATGAGCAGTTCTTC. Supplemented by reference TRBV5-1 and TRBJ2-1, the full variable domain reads KAGVTQTPRYLIKTRGQQVTLSCSPISGHRSVSWYQQTPGQGLQFLFEYFSETQRNKGNFPGRFSGRQFSNSRSEMNVSTLELGDSALYLCASSLDRNGGGNYNEQFFGPGTRLTVL.

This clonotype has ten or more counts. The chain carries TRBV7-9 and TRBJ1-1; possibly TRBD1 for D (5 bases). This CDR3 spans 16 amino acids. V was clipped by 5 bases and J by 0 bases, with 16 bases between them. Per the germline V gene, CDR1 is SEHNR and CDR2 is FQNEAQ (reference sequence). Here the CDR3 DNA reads TGTGCCAGCAGCCCAGGAGTCGGGACCATGAACACTGAAGCTTTCTTT. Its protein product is CASSPGVGTMNTEAFF.

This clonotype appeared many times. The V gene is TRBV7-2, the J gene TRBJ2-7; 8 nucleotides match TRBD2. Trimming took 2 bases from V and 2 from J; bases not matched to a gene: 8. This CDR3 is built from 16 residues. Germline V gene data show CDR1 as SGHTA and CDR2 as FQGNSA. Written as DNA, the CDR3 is TGTGCCAGCAGCTTAAGCGGGGGCCAATACACCTACGAGCAGTACTTC. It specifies CASSLSGGQYTYEQYF.

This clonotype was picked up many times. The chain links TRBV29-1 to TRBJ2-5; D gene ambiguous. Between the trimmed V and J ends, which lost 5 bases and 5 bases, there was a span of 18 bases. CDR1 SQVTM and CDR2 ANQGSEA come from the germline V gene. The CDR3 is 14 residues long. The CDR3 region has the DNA TGCAGCGTTTTGTCGTCCGCCTTCGAGGAGACCCAGTACTTC. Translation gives CSVLSSAFEETQYF. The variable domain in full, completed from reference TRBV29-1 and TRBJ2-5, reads SAVISQKPSRDICQRGTSLTIQCQVDSQVTMMFWYRQQPGQSLTLIATANQGSEATYESGFVIDKFPISRPNLTFSTLTVSNMSPEDSSIYLCSVLSSAFEETQYFGPGTRLLVL.

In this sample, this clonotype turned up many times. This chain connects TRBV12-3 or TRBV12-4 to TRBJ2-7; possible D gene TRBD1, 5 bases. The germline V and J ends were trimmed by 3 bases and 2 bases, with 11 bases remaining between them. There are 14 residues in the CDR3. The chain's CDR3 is CASSLEQGPYEQYF. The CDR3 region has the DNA TGTGCCAGCAGTTTGGAGCAGGGCCCCTACGAGCAGTACTTC.

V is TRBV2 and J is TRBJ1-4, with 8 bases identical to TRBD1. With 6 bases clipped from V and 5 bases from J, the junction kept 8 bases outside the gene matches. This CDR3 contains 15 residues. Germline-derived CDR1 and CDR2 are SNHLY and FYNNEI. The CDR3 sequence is CASSSQDRVNEKLFF. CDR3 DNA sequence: TGTGCCAGCAGCTCCCAGGACAGGGTAAATGAAAAACTGTTTTTT.

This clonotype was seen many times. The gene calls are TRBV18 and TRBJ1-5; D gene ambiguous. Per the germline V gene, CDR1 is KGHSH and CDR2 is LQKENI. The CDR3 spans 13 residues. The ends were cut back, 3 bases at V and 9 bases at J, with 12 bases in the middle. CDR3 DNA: TGTGCCAGCTCACCCAACAACGGTCGGCCCCAGCATTTT. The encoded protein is CASSPNNGRPQHF.